These 9 T cell receptor beta chains came from one sample sequenced in a study of PD-1 blockade in classical Hodgkin lymphoma. The assay was immunoSEQ multiplex PCR, and TCRdb's table has in-frame clones only and misses some. The sample lists 45,000 to 55,000 clones; 81% were seen once. There was relapse after autologous stem cell transplantation in every patient, and there was variation in brentuximab vedotin exposure. The sequencing here drew on peripheral blood mononuclear cells (PBMCs), taken at baseline. These receptor sequences come from a human donor with classical Hodgkin lymphoma.

The rearrangement links TRBV11-3 to TRBJ1-1; D is possibly TRBD1 (5 bases). Looked up from germline, CDR1 is SGHNT and CDR2 is YENEEA. The CDR3 is made up of 15 amino acids. The V end lost 5 bases, the J end lost 3 bases, and 16 bases lay between the germline ends. The CDR3 DNA follows: TGTGCCAGCAGCCCCAGGGAAGGAGGGTACACTGAAGCTTTCTTT. Its translation: CASSPREGGYTEAFF.

The V and J genes are TRBV5-4 and TRBJ2-3; the match to TRBD2 covers 7 bases. Trimming took 4 bases from V and 2 from J; bases not matched to a gene: 7. Germline values: CDR1 SGHNT, CDR2 YYREEE (reference sequence). CDR3 length equals 15 residues. CDR3 nucleotide sequence: TGTGCCAGCAGCCCGAGGGCGGGAGACACAGATACGCAGTATTTT. Its protein product is CASSPRAGDTDTQYF.

The J gene is TRBJ1-2, the V gene TRBV7-9; 10 bases fit TRBD1. The CDR3 runs 15 residues. J lost 1 base, V lost 5 bases, and 4 bases had no gene match. CDR1 SEHNR and CDR2 FQNEAQ come from the germline V gene (reference sequence). The DNA for the CDR3 is TGTGCCAGCAGCGGGGGACAGGGGATTAACTATGGCTACACCTTC. Its protein is CASSGGQGINYGYTF.

The V gene is TRBV30, the J gene TRBJ1-2; D gene ambiguous. The CDR3 is 12 residues long. Trimming pared 5 bases from V and 4 bases from J, leaving 11 bases between. Germline-derived CDR1 and CDR2 are GTSNPN and SVGIG (reference sequence). Here the CDR3 reads CAWGPGGYGYTF. CDR3 nucleotide sequence: TGTGCCTGGGGGCCGGGTGGCTATGGCTACACCTTC.

This clone was seen a handful of times. The chain recombines TRBV7-2 with TRBJ2-5; tentatively, D is TRBD2 (5 bases). Trimming removed 7 bases from V and 0 bases from J, with 12 bases in between. Germline-derived CDR1 and CDR2 are SGHTA and FQGNSA. The CDR3 extends over 14 amino acids. CDR3: CASTPPGDQETQYF. The CDR3 nucleotides read TGTGCCAGCACCCCCCCCGGGGACCAAGAGACCCAGTACTTC.

This CDR3 reads CASSRLGRIGTDMNTEAFF. The CDR3 bases are TGTGCCAGCAGCCGCCTTGGACGTATAGGGACGGACATGAACACTGAAGCTTTCTTT. The chain employs TRBV7-3 and TRBJ1-1; tentative D call: TRBD1 (5 bases). Trimming left V 5 bases short and J 0 bases short, with 25 bases between. The germline V gene encodes CDR1 SGHTA and CDR2 FQGTGA. This CDR3 is built from 19 residues. The full variable domain, with the rest looked up from reference TRBV7-3 and TRBJ1-1, is GAGVSQTPSNKVTEKGKYVELRCDPISGHTALYWYRQSLGQGPEFLIYFQGTGAADDSGLPNDRFFAVRPEGSVSTLKIQRTERGDSAVYLCASSRLGRIGTDMNTEAFFGQGTRLTVV.

V and J are TRBV27 and TRBJ1-1; D perhaps matches TRBD1 (6 bases). Germline V lookup: CDR1 MNHEY, CDR2 SMNVEV (reference sequence). V was clipped by 4 bases and J by 2 bases, with 11 bases between them. The CDR3 loop spans 14 amino acids. In DNA form, the CDR3 reads TGTGCCAGCAGTTATTACAGGGACAACACTGAAGCTTTCTTT. This codes for CASSYYRDNTEAFF.

V gene TRBV19 combines with J gene TRBJ1-4, with D uncertain. There are 14 residues in the CDR3. Per the germline V gene, CDR1 is LNHDA and CDR2 is SQIVND (reference sequence). V was clipped by 3 bases and J by 0 bases, with 5 bases between them. CDR3 region: CASSIISTNEKLFF. The CDR3, as DNA: TGTGCCAGTAGTATCATATCAACTAATGAAAAACTGTTTTTT. The entire variable domain, with the rest obtained from reference TRBV19 and TRBJ1-4, is as follows: DGGITQSPKYLFRKEGQNVTLSCEQNLNHDAMYWYRQDPGQGLRLIYYSQIVNDFQKGDIAEGYSVSREKKESFPLTVTSAQKNPTAFYLCASSIISTNEKLFFGSGTQLSVL.

The chain recombines TRBV6-5 with TRBJ1-2, with D unclear. The V gene lost 0 bases and the J gene lost 6 bases, with 14 bases spanning the gap. The CDR3 contains 15 residues. Germline loops: CDR1 MNHEY, CDR2 SVGAGI. The CDR3 loop reads CASSYSIWVSDGYTF. As DNA, the CDR3 is TGTGCCAGCAGTTACTCGATCTGGGTTAGTGATGGCTACACCTTC.